Reported below is one T cell receptor (beta chain). The sample comes from a study of blood T cell repertoires in COVID-19. Overall study: T cells, B-cell-depleted T cells, or PBMCs supplied cDNA or gDNA.

CDR3 length equals 12 residues. Losses at the gene ends were 8 bases for V and 2 bases for J; bases not matched to a gene: 1. Germline V gene data show CDR1 as SEHNR and CDR2 as FQNEAQ (reference sequence). The data were produced by immunoSEQ multiplex PCR, yet TCRdb's version contains in-frame clones alone and is incomplete. The table records approximately 75,000 clones, around nine tenths of them present only once. Sequenced material: peripheral blood. The chain carries TRBV7-9 and TRBJ2-7; 9 bases are shared with TRBD1. The TCR comes from a human donor in a cohort sampled during active COVID-19. The CDR3 DNA follows: TGTGCCAGCGGGACAGGGCCCTACGAGCAGTACTTC. It encodes CASGTGPYEQYF.